This T cell receptor (beta chain) emerged from a study of cytomegalovirus exposure and HLA in healthy donors. PCR amplification relied on 60 Vbeta primers (plus 13 Jbeta primers). As handled by the study authors: Among the unique TCR beta chains that a later analysis counted, about 85 million in all, about 10 million were shared. TCRdb keeps only in-frame clones here, not all; method: immunoSEQ multiplex PCR. V, J and clone size derive from that table, while D and trimming were established from the DNA sequence. The sample lists about 150,000 clones; almost 85% were seen once. Per the germline V gene, CDR1 is PRHDT and CDR2 is FYEKMQ (reference sequence). V was trimmed by 4 bases and J by 3 bases, leaving 9 bases between them. The CDR3 contains 13 residues. Likely unrecorded immune exposures existed in these nominally healthy donors.

The source material was PBMCs. The rearrangement joins TRBV13 to TRBJ2-5; no definite D call. This TCR was recovered from a girl aged 5 to 17 in good health and CMV-seropositive. The DNA for the CDR3 is TGTGCCAGCAGCTCAAGGAGCGAAGAGACCCAGTACTTC. Protein sequence: CASSSRSEETQYF. Filled out from reference TRBV13 and TRBJ2-5, the complete variable domain reads AAGVIQSPRHLIKEKRETATLKCYPIPRHDTVYWYQQGPGQDPQFLISFYEKMQSDKGSIPDRFSAQQFSDYHSELNMSSLELGDSALYFCASSSRSEETQYFGPGTRLLVL.